Listed here are 23 T cell receptor beta chains from one sample, sequenced in a study of blood T cell repertoires in COVID-19. Sequenced by immunoSEQ multiplex PCR; TCRdb stores in-frame clones only, minus some. The sample lists some 120,000 clones; about 82% were seen once. Sequenced sample: peripheral blood. The source is a human donor in a cohort sampled during active COVID-19.

V and J are TRBV7-2 and TRBJ1-4; D gene unclear. The CDR3 spans 16 residues. V was trimmed by 0 bases and J by 0 bases, leaving 8 bases between them. CDR1 and CDR2 (germline): SGHTA, FQGNSA. The CDR3 DNA sequence: TGTGCCAGCAGCTTAGCCCCTTTTGCAACTAATGAAAAACTGTTTTTT. Its translation is CASSLAPFATNEKLFF. Full variable domain (outside the CDR3, taken from reference TRBV7-2 and TRBJ1-4): GAGVSQSPSNKVTEKGKDVELRCDPISGHTALYWYRQSLGQGLEFLIYFQGNSAPDKSGLPSDRFSAERTGGSVSTLTIQRTQQEDSAVYLCASSLAPFATNEKLFFGSGTQLSVL.

The chain couples TRBV5-6 to TRBJ1-2, with D possibly TRBD1 on 5 matching bases. Germline V lookup: CDR1 SGHDT, CDR2 YYEEEE. The length of the CDR3 is 12 residues. Trimming took off 2 bases at V and 10 bases at J, with 12 bases between the two ends. This CDR3 is CASSFETVDYTF. The DNA of the CDR3 is TGTGCCAGCAGCTTCGAGACAGTTGACTACACCTTC.

The chain joins TRBV6-1 to TRBJ2-7, with a possible D match to TRBD2 (5 bases). CDR3 length: 15 residues. In germline, CDR1 is MNHNS, CDR2 SASEGT. V was clipped by 3 bases and J by 5 bases, with 17 bases between them. As DNA, the CDR3 is TGTGCCAGCAGTGATAGGCGGGTTTTGGGAAACGAGCAGTACTTC. Encoded protein: CASSDRRVLGNEQYF.

The V and J genes are TRBV7-9 and TRBJ1-2; TRBD1 aligns across 7 bases. Germline V lookup: CDR1 SEHNR, CDR2 FQNEAQ (reference sequence). J gave up 6 bases and V 5 bases, and 15 bases lay outside the gene matches. The CDR3 length is 16 residues. CDR3 amino acids: CASSDFRDSYGDGYTF. CDR3 in DNA: TGTGCCAGCAGCGATTTCCGGGACAGTTATGGGGATGGCTACACCTTC.

This clone was recorded once. J is TRBJ2-3 and V is TRBV19, with 7 bases aligning to TRBD2. CDR3 size: 15 residues. CDR1 and CDR2 (germline): LNHDA, SQIVND (reference sequence). Trimming cost V 3 bases and J 2 bases; bases outside gene matches: 5. The CDR3 DNA is TGTGCCAGTAGTATTCTAGCGGAGACCACAGATACGCAGTATTTT. It is translated as CASSILAETTDTQYF.

The V call is TRBV2, the J call TRBJ2-1; TRBD2 might be the D (5 bases). V was trimmed by 7 bases and J by 7 bases, leaving 17 bases between them. Germline V CDR1 and CDR2: SNHLY, FYNNEI. This CDR3 is built from 14 residues. The CDR3 region has the DNA TGTGCCAGCATTATGAGGGTCGTACGAAATGAGCAGTTCTTC. Its protein product is CASIMRVVRNEQFF.

This chain links TRBV19 with TRBJ1-3; no clear D gene. V lost 1 base to trimming and J lost 4 bases, with 8 bases between them. The CDR3 runs 14 residues. Germline V gives CDR1 LNHDA, CDR2 SQIVND (reference sequence). CDR3 DNA: TGTGCCAGTAGTATAGGGGCCGGAGGAAACACCATATATTTT. Translating it yields CASSIGAGGNTIYF. Full variable domain (outside the CDR3, taken from reference TRBV19 and TRBJ1-3): DGGITQSPKYLFRKEGQNVTLSCEQNLNHDAMYWYRQDPGQGLRLIYYSQIVNDFQKGDIAEGYSVSREKKESFPLTVTSAQKNPTAFYLCASSIGAGGNTIYFGEGSWLTVV.

V and J are TRBV12-5 and TRBJ1-6, with TRBD1 as a possible D gene (5 bases). V lost 3 bases and J lost 9, with 12 bases in between. The CDR3 sequence is 14 residues long. Germline CDR1 and CDR2: LGHNT and FRNRAP. CDR3 bases: TGTGCTAGTGGTTTCTCACAGGATTCTTCACCCCTCCACTTT. Its protein is CASGFSQDSSPLHF.

This rearrangement joins TRBV27 to TRBJ2-7; the D gene is possibly TRBD1 (6 bases). V lost 6 bases to trimming and J lost 4 bases, with 19 bases between them. Germline V lookup: CDR1 MNHEY, CDR2 SMNVEV (reference sequence). This CDR3 contains 15 residues. The CDR3 nucleotides are TGTGCCAGCAGCTTCTCCGGGACAAAGGTTTACGAGCAGTACTTC. Translated, it gives CASSFSGTKVYEQYF.

The chain has TRBV25-1 and TRBJ2-5, with D possibly TRBD2 on 5 matching bases. V was shortened by 1 base and J by 2 bases, with 11 bases between the two germline ends. CDR1 is MGHDK and CDR2 is SYGVNS in the germline V gene. The CDR3 totals 15 residues. CDR3 amino acids: CASSELTTRQETQYF. Here the CDR3 DNA reads TGTGCCAGCAGTGAATTAACCACTAGGCAAGAGACCCAGTACTTC.

V usage is TRBV5-5 and J usage is TRBJ2-7; possible D gene TRBD1, 6 bases. The ends were cut back, 2 bases at V and 0 bases at J, with 12 bases in the middle. The CDR3 has 15 residues. Germline CDR1 SGHKS, CDR2 YYEKEE (reference sequence). The CDR3 here is CASSFGTSSSYEQYF. CDR3 sequence (DNA): TGTGCCAGCAGCTTTGGGACATCCAGCTCCTACGAGCAGTACTTC.

This clone was seen once. The chain joins TRBV15 to TRBJ1-2; no reliable D call. Germline V lookup: CDR1 LNHNV, CDR2 YYDKDF (reference sequence). This CDR3 has 17 residues. Trimming removed 4 bases at V and 8 bases at J, with 26 bases between. The CDR3 loop is CATSTRPGSMAISGYTF. The CDR3 bases are TGTGCCACCAGCACTCGGCCCGGGAGTATGGCAATATCGGGCTACACCTTC.

CDR3 amino acids: CASRGGAETQYF. The DNA of the CDR3 is TGTGCCAGCAGAGGGGGCGCGGAGACCCAGTACTTC. V is TRBV27 and J is TRBJ2-5; 7 nucleotides line up with TRBD1. Trimming took 6 bases from V and 5 from J; bases not matched to a gene: 3. Germline V gene sequence: CDR1 MNHEY, CDR2 SMNVEV (reference sequence). The CDR3 extends over 12 amino acids.

This clone appeared a single time. The rearrangement links TRBV27 to TRBJ2-4; no firm D call. Germline CDR1 is MNHEY and CDR2 is SMNVEV (reference sequence). Trimming took off 1 base at V and 0 bases at J, with 10 bases between the two ends. This CDR3 comprises 16 residues. CDR3 DNA sequence: TGTGCCAGCAGTTTATGGGCAGGCTTAGCCAAAAACATTCAGTACTTC. Residues: CASSLWAGLAKNIQYF.

The chain is built from TRBV3-1 (or the pseudogene TRBV3-2) and TRBJ2-7; D is unclear. V lost 0 bases to trimming and J lost 7 bases, with 13 bases between them. This CDR3 contains 14 residues. Germline V gives CDR1 LGHDT, CDR2 YNNKEL (reference sequence). The CDR3 spells CASSQDDTFGEQYF. The DNA for the CDR3 is TGTGCCAGCAGCCAAGATGATACTTTCGGGGAGCAGTACTTC.

The CDR3 loop is CASSLETGNQETQYF. In nucleotides, the CDR3 is TGTGCCAGCAGCTTAGAGACAGGAAACCAAGAGACCCAGTACTTC. The rearrangement links TRBV11-3 to TRBJ2-5, with D perhaps TRBD1 (6 bases). This CDR3 region has 15 residues. The ends were cut back, 0 bases at V and 0 bases at J, with 8 bases in the middle. Germline V gives CDR1 SGHNT, CDR2 YENEEA.

The V gene is TRBV19, the J gene TRBJ2-1; 12 bases are a match to TRBD2. This CDR3 has 15 residues. V lost 5 bases, J lost 7 bases, and 6 bases stayed unmatched. Germline CDR1 and CDR2: LNHDA and SQIVND (reference sequence). The CDR3 loop is CASSATSGSLNEQFF. For the CDR3, the DNA is TGTGCCAGTAGTGCGACTAGCGGGAGTTTAAATGAGCAGTTCTTC.

V is TRBV5-1 and J is TRBJ2-7; D ambiguous. The CDR3 extends over 13 amino acids. V was shortened by 2 bases and J by 2 bases, with 8 bases between the two germline ends. Germline-derived CDR1 and CDR2 are SGHRS and YFSETQ. The CDR3 region has the DNA TGCGCCAGCAGCTTCGAGGCCGCCTACGAGCAGTACTTC. Encoded protein: CASSFEAAYEQYF.

The V call is TRBV19, the J call TRBJ1-5; 10 bases line up with TRBD1. The CDR3 loop spans 16 amino acids. The germline V gene encodes CDR1 LNHDA and CDR2 SQIVND (reference sequence). After removal of 10 bases from V and 2 bases from J, the junction contained 11 bases not matched to a gene. The DNA of the CDR3 is TGTGCCACCGGGGGACAGGGGTTACGGGGCAATCAGCCCCAGCATTTT. Translated, it gives CATGGQGLRGNQPQHF. The entire variable domain, with the rest obtained from reference TRBV19 and TRBJ1-5, is as follows: DGGITQSPKYLFRKEGQNVTLSCEQNLNHDAMYWYRQDPGQGLRLIYYSQIVNDFQKGDIAEGYSVSREKKESFPLTVTSAQKNPTAFYLCATGGQGLRGNQPQHFGDGTRLSIL.

The chain carries TRBV7-2 and TRBJ2-1, with 11 bases that match TRBD2. V gave up 5 bases and J gave up 6 bases; unmatched junction bases: 12. The CDR3 consists of 17 residues. Per germline, CDR1 SGHTA and CDR2 FQGNSA. The CDR3: CASSKRGLAELPNEQFF. The CDR3 region has the DNA TGTGCCAGCAGCAAAAGGGGACTAGCGGAGTTACCCAATGAGCAGTTCTTC.

The chain carries TRBV3-1 (or the pseudogene TRBV3-2) and TRBJ1-1; no clear D gene. The germline V and J ends were trimmed by 0 bases and 7 bases, with 9 bases remaining between them. The CDR3 has 13 amino acids. CDR1 LGHDT and CDR2 YNNKEL come from the germline V gene (reference sequence). The CDR3 DNA follows: TGTGCCAGCAGCCAAGAAGCGCGGAATGAAGCTTTCTTT. Translation gives CASSQEARNEAFF.

This sequence joins TRBV25-1 and TRBJ1-6; 10 bases are a match to TRBD1. The CDR3 is 14 residues long. After removal of 5 bases from V and 8 bases from J, the junction contained 3 bases not matched to a gene. Germline CDR1 MGHDK, CDR2 SYGVNS. The CDR3 region is CASSPTGGDSPLHF. The CDR3 DNA sequence: TGTGCCAGCAGTCCGACAGGGGGCGATTCACCCCTCCACTTT.

The chain is built from TRBV6-4 and TRBJ2-1; 14 bases are a match to TRBD2. The CDR3 length is 15 residues. The V gene end was trimmed by 3 bases and the J gene end by 9 bases; junction bases not matched to a gene: 4. From germline, CDR1 is MRHNA and CDR2 SNTAGT. CDR3 amino acids: CASSEGLAGEREQFF. The CDR3 DNA reads TGTGCCAGCAGTGAGGGACTAGCGGGAGAACGTGAGCAGTTCTTC.